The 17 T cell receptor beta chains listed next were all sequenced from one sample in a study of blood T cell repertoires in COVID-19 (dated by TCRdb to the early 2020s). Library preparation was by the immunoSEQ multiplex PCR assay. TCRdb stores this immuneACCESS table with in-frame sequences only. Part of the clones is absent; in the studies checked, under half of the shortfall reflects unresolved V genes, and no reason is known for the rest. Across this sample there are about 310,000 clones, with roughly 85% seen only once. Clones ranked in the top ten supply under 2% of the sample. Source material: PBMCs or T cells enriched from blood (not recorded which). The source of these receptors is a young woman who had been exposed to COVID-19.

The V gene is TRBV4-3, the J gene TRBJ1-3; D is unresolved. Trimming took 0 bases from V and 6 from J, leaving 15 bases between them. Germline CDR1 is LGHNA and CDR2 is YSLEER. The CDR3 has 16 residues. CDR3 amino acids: CASSQDPSMATNTIYF. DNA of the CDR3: TGCGCCAGCAGCCAAGACCCCTCCATGGCAACAAACACCATATATTTT.

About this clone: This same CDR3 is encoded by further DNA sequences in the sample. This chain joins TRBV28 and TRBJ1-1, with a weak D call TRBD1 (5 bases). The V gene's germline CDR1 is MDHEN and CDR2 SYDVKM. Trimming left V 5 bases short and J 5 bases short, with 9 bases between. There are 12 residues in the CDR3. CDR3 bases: TGTGCCAGCAGTGATCAGGGTACTGAAGCTTTCTTT. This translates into CASSDQGTEAFF.

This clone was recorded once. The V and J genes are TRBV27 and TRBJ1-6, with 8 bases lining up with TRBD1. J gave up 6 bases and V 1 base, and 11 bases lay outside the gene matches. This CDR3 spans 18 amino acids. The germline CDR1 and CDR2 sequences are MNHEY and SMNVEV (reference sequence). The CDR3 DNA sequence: TGTGCCAGCAGTTTATTGGGCCAGGGGGCCTTTACTAATTCACCCCTCCACTTT. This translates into CASSLLGQGAFTNSPLHF.

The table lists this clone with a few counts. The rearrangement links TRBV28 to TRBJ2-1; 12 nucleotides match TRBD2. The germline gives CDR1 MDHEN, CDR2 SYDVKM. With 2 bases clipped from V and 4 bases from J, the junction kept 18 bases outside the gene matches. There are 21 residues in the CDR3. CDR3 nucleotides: TGTGCCAGCAGTTTACTATTGGGGTTCGGGACTAGCGGGCACTTTTACAATGAGCAGTTCTTC. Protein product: CASSLLLGFGTSGHFYNEQFF. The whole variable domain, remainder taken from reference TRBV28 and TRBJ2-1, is DVKVTQSSRYLVKRTGEKVFLECVQDMDHENMFWYRQDPGLGLRLIYFSYDVKMKEKGDIPEGYSVSREKKERFSLILESASTNQTSMYLCASSLLLGFGTSGHFYNEQFFGPGTRLTVL.

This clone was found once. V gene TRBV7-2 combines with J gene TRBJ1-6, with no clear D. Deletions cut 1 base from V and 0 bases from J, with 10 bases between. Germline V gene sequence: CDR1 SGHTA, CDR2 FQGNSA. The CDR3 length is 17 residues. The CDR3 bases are TGTGCCAGCAGCTTAGACACTTCTAGCTCCTATAATTCACCCCTCCACTTT. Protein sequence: CASSLDTSSSYNSPLHF. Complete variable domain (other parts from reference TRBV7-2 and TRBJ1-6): GAGVSQSPSNKVTEKGKDVELRCDPISGHTALYWYRQSLGQGLEFLIYFQGNSAPDKSGLPSDRFSAERTGGSVSTLTIQRTQQEDSAVYLCASSLDTSSSYNSPLHFGNGTRLTVT.

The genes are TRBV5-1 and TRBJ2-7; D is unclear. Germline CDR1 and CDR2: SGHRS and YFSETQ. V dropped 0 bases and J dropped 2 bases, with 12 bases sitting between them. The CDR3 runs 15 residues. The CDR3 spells CASSLELVPTYEQYF. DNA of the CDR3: TGCGCCAGCAGCTTGGAACTCGTCCCTACCTACGAGCAGTACTTC.

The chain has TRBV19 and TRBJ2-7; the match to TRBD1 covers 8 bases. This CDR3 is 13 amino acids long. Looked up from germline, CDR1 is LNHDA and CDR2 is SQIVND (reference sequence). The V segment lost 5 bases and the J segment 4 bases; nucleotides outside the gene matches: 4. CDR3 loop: CASSPTGGYEQYF. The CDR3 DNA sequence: TGTGCCAGTAGTCCAACAGGGGGTTACGAGCAGTACTTC.

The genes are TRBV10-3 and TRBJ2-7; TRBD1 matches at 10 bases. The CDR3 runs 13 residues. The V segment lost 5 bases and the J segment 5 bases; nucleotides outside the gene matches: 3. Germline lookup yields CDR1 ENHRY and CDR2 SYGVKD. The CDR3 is CAISSGTGDEQYF. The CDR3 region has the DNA TGTGCCATCAGTTCCGGGACAGGGGACGAGCAGTACTTC.

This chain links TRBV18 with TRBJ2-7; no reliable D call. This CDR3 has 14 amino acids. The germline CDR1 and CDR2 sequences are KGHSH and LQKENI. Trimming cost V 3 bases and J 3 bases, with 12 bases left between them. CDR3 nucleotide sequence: TGTGCCAGCTCACCGGAGACCCTAGGCTACGAGCAGTACTTC. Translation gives CASSPETLGYEQYF.

The CDR3 protein is CSASYPGQGAGEQYF. DNA of the CDR3: TGCAGTGCTAGTTATCCGGGACAGGGGGCGGGGGAGCAGTACTTC. This chain connects TRBV20-1 to TRBJ2-7; TRBD1 agrees at 12 bases. The CDR3 has 15 amino acids. Germline assignment: CDR1 DFQATT and CDR2 SNEGSKA (reference sequence). V dropped 3 bases and J dropped 7; count of bases not matched to a gene: 10.

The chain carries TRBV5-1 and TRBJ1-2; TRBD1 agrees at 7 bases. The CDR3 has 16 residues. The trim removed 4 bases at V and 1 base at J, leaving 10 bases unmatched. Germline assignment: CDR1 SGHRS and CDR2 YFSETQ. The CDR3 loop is CASSQDRPSVNYGYTF. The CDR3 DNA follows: TGCGCCAGCAGCCAGGACAGGCCCTCGGTTAACTATGGCTACACCTTC.

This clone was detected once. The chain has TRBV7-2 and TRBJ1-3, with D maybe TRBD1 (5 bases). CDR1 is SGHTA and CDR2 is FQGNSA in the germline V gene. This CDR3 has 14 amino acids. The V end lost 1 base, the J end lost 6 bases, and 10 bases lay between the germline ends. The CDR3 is CASSLGGVLNTIYF. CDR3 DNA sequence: TGTGCCAGCAGCTTAGGGGGGGTGTTAAACACCATATATTTT.

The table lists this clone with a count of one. The CDR3 sequence is CASSPGGQGTYEQYF. CDR3 sequence (DNA): TGTGCCAGCAGCCCAGGGGGACAGGGTACCTACGAGCAGTACTTC. V usage is TRBV7-9 and J usage is TRBJ2-7; 9 bases map to TRBD1. CDR3 size: 15 residues. Per germline, CDR1 SEHNR and CDR2 FQNEAQ (reference sequence). Unmatched junction bases numbered 7, after V lost 5 bases and J lost 2 bases.

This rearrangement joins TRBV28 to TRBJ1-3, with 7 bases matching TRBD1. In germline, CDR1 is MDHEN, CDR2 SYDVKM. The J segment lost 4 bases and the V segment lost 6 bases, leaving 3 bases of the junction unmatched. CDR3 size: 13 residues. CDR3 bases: TGTGCCAGCAGCCCGACAGGGGGAAACACCATATATTTT. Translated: CASSPTGGNTIYF.

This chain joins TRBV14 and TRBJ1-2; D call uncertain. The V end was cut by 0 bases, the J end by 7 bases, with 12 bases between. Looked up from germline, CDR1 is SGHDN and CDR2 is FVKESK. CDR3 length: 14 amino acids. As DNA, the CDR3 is TGTGCCAGCAGCCAAGATGTAAGGAGGAGTGGCTACACCTTC. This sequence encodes CASSQDVRRSGYTF.

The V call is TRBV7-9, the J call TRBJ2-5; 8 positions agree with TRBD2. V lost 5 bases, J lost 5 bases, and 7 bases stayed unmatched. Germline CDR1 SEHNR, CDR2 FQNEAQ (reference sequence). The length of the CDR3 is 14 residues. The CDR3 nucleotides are TGTGCCAGCAGCACGGGGGGGAGCTCGGAGACCCAGTACTTC. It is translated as CASSTGGSSETQYF.

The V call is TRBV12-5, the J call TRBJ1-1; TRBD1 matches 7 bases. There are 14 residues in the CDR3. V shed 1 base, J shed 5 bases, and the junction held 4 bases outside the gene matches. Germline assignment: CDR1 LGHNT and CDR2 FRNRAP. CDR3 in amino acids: CASGLGGGATEAFF. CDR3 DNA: TGTGCTAGTGGTTTGGGAGGGGGCGCGACTGAAGCTTTCTTT.